The T cell receptor (beta chain) under discussion was sequenced for a study of shared clonotypes between healthy human individuals (dated by TCRdb to the early 2020s). For the wider study: Three men and two women, aged 18 to 49 years, made up the cohort. Per donor, three plates each were used for CD4 naive and CD4 memory, two for CD8 naive, and one for CD8 memory. The study deeply sequenced blood TCR repertoires of five healthy adults to estimate repertoire size and the extent of clonotype sharing between individuals. Libraries were prepared and TCR repertoires were sequenced by different laboratories using diverse techniques, in order to increase sequencing depth and limit assay-specific biases. Each donor's leukapheresis produced roughly between roughly 0.85 and 10 billion PBMCs.

Using the deep immunoSEQ assay, multiplex PCR amplified TCR CDR3 regions from genomic DNA. Extracted genomic DNA from each cell subset was distributed evenly across all wells of several immunoSEQ 96-well plates, and each plate was treated as a replicate. Each replicate PCR for sorted subsets received about 220 ng genomic DNA, equal to tens of thousands of T cell genomes. Purified libraries were quantified with a Qubit 3.0 fluorometer, sized on a Bioanalyzer 2100, and re-quantified with the KAPA Library Quantification kit. A separate single-read 150-cycle Illumina NextSeq 550 flow cell was used to sequence each immunoSEQ 96-well plate. Processing in the source paper ran as follows. Because the immunoSEQ output held only junctional sequences and lacked quality scores, the filtering could not match the filtering applied to full-length reads. Sequences were annotated with PyIR, a Python wrapper for IgBLAST v1.9, using IMGT germline references to assign V/J genes and CDR3. Reads with weak V/J assignments (E-value above 1e-6), missing CDR3, stop codons, out-of-frame junctions, or ambiguous translated residues were removed. A V3J clonotype was defined by an identical inferred V gene, J gene, and CDR3 amino acid sequence. The percentage overlap between two repertoires was calculated by dividing the number of shared unique clonotypes by the size of the smaller repertoire. Three approaches were used to assess repertoire richness: RTK rarefaction, the Chao1 estimator, and Recon v2.1 estimates of unobserved clonotypes. For all TCRbeta clonotypes obtained by the gDNA method from several donors, generation probabilities were computed with OLGA. Entries here come from immuneACCESS through TCRdb and include only in-frame sequences with V and J called. Some clones fail to appear in such tables; in the studies checked, an unresolved V gene covers under half of the shortfall, and the cause of the remainder is unknown. The V and J calls and clone size come from that table; D and trimming were worked out from the DNA. Here the sample has more than 1.2 million clones; just under 99% occur a single time. The ten largest make up roughly 0.36% of the sample.

The donors were healthy, HIV-negative adults with no recently reported acute infections or vaccinations. Every donor was a Caucasian adult living in Nashville, Tennessee, USA. CD4+ T cells were enriched by magnetic negative selection, after which naive cells were positively selected on CD45RA and the negative fraction was taken as the memory subset. Blood was collected by leukapheresis, and PBMCs were isolated by Ficoll-Histopaque density gradient centrifugation and then cryopreserved in liquid nitrogen vapor phase. Purity and quantity of every magnetically sorted T cell population were checked by analytical flow cytometry. Genomic DNA was isolated from each sorted fraction and quantified by UV absorbance on a Nanodrop 2000c. To note about this clone: The antigen it binds to is not known. No base qualities exist here, and no much larger clone lies one base off it.

Trimming takes 4 bases from V and 8 bases from J, and the germline ends sit 15 bases apart. The CDR3 starts with the cysteine, ends with the phenylalanine, and has 14 residues. Only the CDR3 DNA is retained, 42 bases long and in frame from the first base. CDR1 and CDR2 are drawn from the germline V gene (reference sequence): LNHDA, SQIVND. What the authors observed across the whole study: Clonotypes shared by all four sorted-subset donors showed higher generation probabilities than non-shared clonotypes. Incomplete sequencing was indicated by rarefaction of sorted-subset datasets, despite the large sequencing depth. Sampling was limited to blood, and TCR repertoires in tissue likely differ from TCR repertoires in blood. When a handful of donors were compared, the shared fraction of clonotypes was around 5% for naive CD4, 3.5% to 4% for naive CD8, 2.3% for memory CD4, and approximately 0.4% for memory CD8. Because the study included a small number of donors, the genetic and exposure-history diversity represented was limited. Pairwise subsampling indicated that sequencing depth was expected to affect the degree of clonotype sharing among donors. Estimated clonotype richness was generally larger for naive than for memory subsets.

Source material: naive CD4+ T cells sorted from blood. The label giving this sample's cell subset or site can be read as: CD45RA+ positively selected. The chain employs TRBV19 and TRBJ2-1; the D segment is perhaps TRBD1 or TRBD2, each sharing 7 matched bases. The source of this sequence is a man aged 25-45 years in good health. The nucleotide sequence reads TGTGCCAGTAGTACGGCAGGGGGAGGGTATGAGCAGTTCTTC. Its protein reads: CASSTAGGGYEQFF.